A selection of T cell receptor beta chains follows, all from one sample in a study of cytomegalovirus exposure and HLA in healthy donors. Sequenced by immunoSEQ multiplex PCR; TCRdb stores in-frame clones only, minus some. The sample contains approximately 90,000 clones, around 73% of which appear only once. The sequenced sample consisted of PBMCs. The origin of the receptors is a man aged 35 to 55 in good health and CMV-seronegative. Both conserved end residues are trimmed from each CDR3. The D gene is left open where the match is weak. A row's size may be missing; if present it is once, few, many or a size class.

D gene: NA; clone size: NA; V gene: TRBV7-8; CDR3 length: 11; CDR3 protein: ASSSIGGEGYT
D gene: NA; clone size: NA; V gene: TRBV30; CDR3 length: 13; CDR3 protein: AWSVRGGRSEKLF
D gene: NA; clone size: once; V gene: TRBV5-1; CDR3 length: 14; CDR3 protein: ASSLVIPGLVGELF
D gene: TRBD1; clone size: NA; V gene: TRBV25-1; CDR3 length: 13; CDR3 protein: ASSGSGTGFEKLF
D gene: NA; clone size: NA; V gene: TRBV2; CDR3 length: 14; CDR3 protein: ASSARPLRDSDTQY
D gene: NA; clone size: NA; V gene: TRBV21-1; CDR3 length: 13; CDR3 protein: ASSRSIPVQDTQY
D gene: TRBD1; clone size: NA; V gene: TRBV18; CDR3 length: 10; CDR3 protein: ASSPLQGRLF
D gene: NA; clone size: NA; V gene: TRBV28; CDR3 length: 13; CDR3 protein: ASSHQVMGKNIQY
D gene: TRBD1; clone size: NA; V gene: TRBV6-6; CDR3 length: 12; CDR3 protein: ASRLAGTGHGYT
D gene: NA; clone size: NA; V gene: TRBV5-4; CDR3 length: 12; CDR3 protein: AAASGERPDTQY
D gene: TRBD2; clone size: NA; V gene: TRBV11-3; CDR3 length: 13; CDR3 protein: ASSRGLASYNEQF
D gene: NA; clone size: NA; V gene: TRBV29-1; CDR3 length: 10; CDR3 protein: SVDRGNTEAF
D gene: NA; clone size: NA; V gene: TRBV7-9; CDR3 length: 10; CDR3 protein: SSSPGHYEQY
D gene: NA; clone size: NA; V gene: TRBV9; CDR3 length: 12; CDR3 protein: ASSVGQGGYEQY
D gene: NA; clone size: NA; V gene: TRBV28; CDR3 length: 8; CDR3 protein: ASSSKEQY
D gene: NA; clone size: few; V gene: TRBV11-2; CDR3 length: 13; CDR3 protein: ASSLGRLQHYEQY
D gene: NA; clone size: NA; V gene: TRBV27; CDR3 length: 10; CDR3 protein: ASSKGSNEQF
D gene: NA; clone size: NA; V gene: TRBV6-5; CDR3 length: 9; CDR3 protein: ASARENEQF
D gene: TRBD1; clone size: few; V gene: TRBV27; CDR3 length: 14; CDR3 protein: ASSLGTGLGGETQY
D gene: NA; clone size: NA; V gene: TRBV19; CDR3 length: 14; CDR3 protein: ASSIGPTRLNTEAF
D gene: TRBD1; clone size: NA; V gene: TRBV6-5; CDR3 length: 12; CDR3 protein: ASSGTGLNEKLF
D gene: TRBD1; clone size: NA; V gene: TRBV5-8; CDR3 length: 14; CDR3 protein: ASSFPRTGGRQPQH
D gene: TRBD1; clone size: NA; V gene: TRBV28; CDR3 length: 13; CDR3 protein: ASSSTGVSTDTQY
D gene: TRBD2; clone size: NA; V gene: TRBV28; CDR3 length: 17; CDR3 protein: ASTLRGGSGGRAGYEQY
D gene: TRBD2; clone size: few; V gene: TRBV11-3; CDR3 length: 10; CDR3 protein: ASGGGQETQY
D gene: NA; clone size: NA; V gene: TRBV5-1; CDR3 length: 15; CDR3 protein: ASSPFLGGASTDTQY
D gene: NA; clone size: few; V gene: TRBV28; CDR3 length: 13; CDR3 protein: ASSLLRSSMQPQH
D gene: NA; clone size: NA; V gene: TRBV28; CDR3 length: 12; CDR3 protein: ASSYTGTNTEAF
D gene: NA; clone size: NA; V gene: TRBV30; CDR3 length: 12; CDR3 protein: AWSSGNHNSPLH
D gene: TRBD1; clone size: once; V gene: TRBV11-1; CDR3 length: 13; CDR3 protein: ASSPGDRGQETQY
D gene: TRBD2; clone size: NA; V gene: TRBV6-6; CDR3 length: 13; CDR3 protein: ASRPLAGEGNEQF
D gene: NA; clone size: once; V gene: TRBV2; CDR3 length: 12; CDR3 protein: ASSGRAANYGYT
D gene: NA; clone size: NA; V gene: TRBV30; CDR3 length: 11; CDR3 protein: AWSVRDKETQY
D gene: NA; clone size: NA; V gene: TRBV5-6; CDR3 length: 14; CDR3 protein: ASSLRTGPIYNEQF
D gene: TRBD1; clone size: NA; V gene: TRBV6-5; CDR3 length: 13; CDR3 protein: ASSYSGTGPYEQY
D gene: NA; clone size: NA; V gene: TRBV30; CDR3 length: 12; CDR3 protein: ACWWAYGGYEQY
D gene: NA; clone size: NA; V gene: TRBV6-1; CDR3 length: 12; CDR3 protein: ASRNIPLNTEAF
D gene: NA; clone size: NA; V gene: TRBV20-1; CDR3 length: 9; CDR3 protein: SARVADTQY
D gene: TRBD1; clone size: NA; V gene: TRBV5-1; CDR3 length: 14; CDR3 protein: ASSPGQGIGTGELF
D gene: NA; clone size: NA; V gene: TRBV30; CDR3 length: 11; CDR3 protein: AWSGGDNQPQH
D gene: TRBD2; clone size: NA; V gene: TRBV10-3; CDR3 length: 12; CDR3 protein: AIGLAELAGELF
D gene: NA; clone size: NA; V gene: TRBV30; CDR3 length: 12; CDR3 protein: AWSGRTVTSEAF
D gene: NA; clone size: NA; V gene: TRBV5-4; CDR3 length: 11; CDR3 protein: ASRLQGGGGYT
D gene: TRBD1; clone size: once; V gene: TRBV28; CDR3 length: 13; CDR3 protein: ASSLVGQGVYEQY